This T cell receptor beta chain was obtained from a study of T cell responses to AZD1222 COVID-19 vaccine. General study results and limits: White British donors predominated, females outnumbered males, and clonal diversity was possibly underestimated.

The J segment lost 2 bases and the V segment lost 0 bases, leaving 6 bases of the junction unmatched. This CDR3 has 16 amino acids. Germline V gene sequence: CDR1 SGHRS, CDR2 YFSETQ. Measured with immunoSEQ multiplex PCR; TCRdb has only the in-frame clones, and not every one. The repertoire includes about 110,000 clones, 81% of them detected once, and 4% to 5% sits in the top ten. Comment on this clone: Its antigen is unidentified.

Sequenced material: peripheral blood, taken on day 0 of AZD1222 vaccination. The TCR comes from an adult in good health. V gene TRBV5-1 combines with J gene TRBJ2-7; 9 bases agree with TRBD2. Here the CDR3 reads CASSLEGSGGTYEQYF. CDR3 nucleotides: TGCGCCAGCAGCTTGGAAGGTAGCGGGGGAACCTACGAGCAGTACTTC.